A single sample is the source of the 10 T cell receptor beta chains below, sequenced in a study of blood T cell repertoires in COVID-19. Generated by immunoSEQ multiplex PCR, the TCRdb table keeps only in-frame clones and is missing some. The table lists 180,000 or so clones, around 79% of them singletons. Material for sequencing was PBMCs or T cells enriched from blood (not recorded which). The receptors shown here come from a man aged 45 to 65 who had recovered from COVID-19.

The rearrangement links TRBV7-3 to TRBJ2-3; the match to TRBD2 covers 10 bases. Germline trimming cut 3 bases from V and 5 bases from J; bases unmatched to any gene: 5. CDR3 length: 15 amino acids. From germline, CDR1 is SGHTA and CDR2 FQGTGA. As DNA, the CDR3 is TGTGCCAGCAGCTTGACTAGCGGGTATCTAGATACGCAGTATTTT. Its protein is CASSLTSGYLDTQYF.

DNA for the CDR3: TGTGCCAGCAGTCGGGACAGGGGGGCAGATACGCAGTATTTT. Protein product: CASSRDRGADTQYF. The V call is TRBV28, the J call TRBJ2-3; 11 bases agree with TRBD1. The CDR3 contains 14 residues. Germline CDR1 is MDHEN and CDR2 is SYDVKM. V gave up 5 bases and J gave up 4 bases; unmatched junction bases: 2.

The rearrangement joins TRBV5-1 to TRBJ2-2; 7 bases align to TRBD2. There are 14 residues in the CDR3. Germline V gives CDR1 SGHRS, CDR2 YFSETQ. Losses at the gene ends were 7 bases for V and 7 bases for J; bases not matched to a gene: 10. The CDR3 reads CASAPGGGIGELFF. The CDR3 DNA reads TGCGCCAGCGCCCCGGGGGGAGGAATCGGGGAGCTGTTTTTT.

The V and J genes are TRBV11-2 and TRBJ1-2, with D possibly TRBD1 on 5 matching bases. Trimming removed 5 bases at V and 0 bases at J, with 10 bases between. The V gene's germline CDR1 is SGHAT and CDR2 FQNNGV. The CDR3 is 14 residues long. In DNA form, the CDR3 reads TGTGCCAGCAGCCTCACGACAGCTAACTATGGCTACACCTTC. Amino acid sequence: CASSLTTANYGYTF.

Here the CDR3 DNA reads TGCGCCAGCAGCCCCACAGGGTGGGAGGAAGCTTTCTTT. It yields the protein CASSPTGWEEAFF. The chain is built from TRBV5-1 and TRBJ1-1; tentatively, D is TRBD1 (6 bases). V was trimmed by 4 bases and J by 8 bases, leaving 15 bases between them. CDR3 size: 13 residues. Germline V gene lookup returns CDR1 SGHRS and CDR2 YFSETQ.

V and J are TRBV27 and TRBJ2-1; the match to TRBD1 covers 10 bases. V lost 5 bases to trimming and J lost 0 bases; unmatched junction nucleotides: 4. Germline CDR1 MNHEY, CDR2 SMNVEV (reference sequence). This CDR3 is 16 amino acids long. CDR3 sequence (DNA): TGTGCCAGCAGTCCTGGGACAGGGGCCTCCTACAATGAGCAGTTCTTC. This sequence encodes CASSPGTGASYNEQFF.

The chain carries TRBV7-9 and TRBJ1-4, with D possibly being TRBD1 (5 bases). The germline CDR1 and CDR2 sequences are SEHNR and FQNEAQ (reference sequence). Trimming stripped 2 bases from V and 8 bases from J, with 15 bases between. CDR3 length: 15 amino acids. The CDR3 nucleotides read TGTGCCAGCAGCTTAAATCCGGGGGGAAGAGAAAAACTGTTTTTT. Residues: CASSLNPGGREKLFF.

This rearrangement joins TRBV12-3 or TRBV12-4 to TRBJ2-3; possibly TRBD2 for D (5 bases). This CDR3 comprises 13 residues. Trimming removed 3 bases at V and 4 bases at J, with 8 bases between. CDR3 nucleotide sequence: TGTGCCAGCAGTTTGGGGAGCCCAGATACGCAGTATTTT. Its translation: CASSLGSPDTQYF.

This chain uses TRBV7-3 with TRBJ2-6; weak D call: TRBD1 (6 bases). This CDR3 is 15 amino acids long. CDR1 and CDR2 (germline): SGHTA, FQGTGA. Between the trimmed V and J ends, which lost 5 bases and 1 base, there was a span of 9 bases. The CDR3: CASSAGASGANVLTF. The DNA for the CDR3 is TGTGCCAGCAGCGCAGGGGCTTCTGGGGCCAACGTCCTGACTTTC.

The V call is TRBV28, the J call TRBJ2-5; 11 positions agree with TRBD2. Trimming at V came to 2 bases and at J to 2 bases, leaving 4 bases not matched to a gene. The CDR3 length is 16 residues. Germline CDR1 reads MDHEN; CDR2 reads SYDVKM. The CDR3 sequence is CASSLVTSGNQETQYF. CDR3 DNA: TGTGCCAGCAGTTTAGTGACTAGCGGGAATCAAGAGACCCAGTACTTC.